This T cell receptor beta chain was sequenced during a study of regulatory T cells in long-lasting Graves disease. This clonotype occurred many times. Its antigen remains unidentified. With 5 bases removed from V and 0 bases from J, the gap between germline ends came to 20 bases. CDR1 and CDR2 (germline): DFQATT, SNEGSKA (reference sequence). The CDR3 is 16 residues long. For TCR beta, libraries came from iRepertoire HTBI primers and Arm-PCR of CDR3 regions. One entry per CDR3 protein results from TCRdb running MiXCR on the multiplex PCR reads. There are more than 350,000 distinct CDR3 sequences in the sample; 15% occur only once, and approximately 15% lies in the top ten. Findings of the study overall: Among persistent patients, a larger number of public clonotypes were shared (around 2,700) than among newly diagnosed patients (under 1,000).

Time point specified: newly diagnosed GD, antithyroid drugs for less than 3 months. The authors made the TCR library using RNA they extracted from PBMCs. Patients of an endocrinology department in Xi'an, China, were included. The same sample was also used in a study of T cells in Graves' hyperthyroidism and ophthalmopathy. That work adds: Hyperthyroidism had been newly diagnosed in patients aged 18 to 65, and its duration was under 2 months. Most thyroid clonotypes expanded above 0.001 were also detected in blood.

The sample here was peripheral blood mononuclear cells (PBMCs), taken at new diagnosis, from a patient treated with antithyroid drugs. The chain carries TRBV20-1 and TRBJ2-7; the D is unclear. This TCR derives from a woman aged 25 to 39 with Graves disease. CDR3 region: CSAWSDSEWSSYEQYF. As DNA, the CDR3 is TGCAGTGCTTGGAGTGATTCGGAGTGGAGCTCCTACGAGCAGTACTTC.